This T cell receptor beta chain comes out of a study of cytomegalovirus exposure and HLA in healthy donors. This clone is a singleton in its sample. The antigen is undetermined. Trimming took 4 bases from V and 0 from J, leaving 4 bases between them. This CDR3 comprises 12 residues. CDR1 and CDR2 from the germline V gene are SGHTA and FQGNSA. PCR amplification relied on 60 Vbeta primers (plus 13 Jbeta primers). Source study methods: Later, an analysis found roughly 80 million unique TCR beta chains, and about 10 million of these were shared. Sequencing used immunoSEQ multiplex PCR; TCRdb keeps in-frame clones, though not all of them. V and J calls and clone size are as listed in that table; D and trimming were resolved from the DNA. The sample lists 150,000 to 200,000 clones, roughly 87% seen once, with 0.9% to 1.2% in the top ten. Study findings and constraints: A later analysis found common viral pathogens apparently linked to several of the most significant clusters. Later on, analysis showed that most CMV-associated TCR beta chains appeared to be HLA-restricted. In a later analysis, DRB1 alleles had the most associated TCRs; HLA-C alleles the fewest.

The specimen was PBMCs. V is TRBV7-2 and J is TRBJ2-7, with unresolved D. This TCR derives from a boy aged 2-9 years in good health and CMV-seronegative. CDR3 sequence reads: CASSSLSYEQYF. CDR3 coding DNA: TGTGCCAGCAGCTCACTCTCCTACGAGCAGTACTTC.